The next 14 T cell receptor beta chains were all read from a single sample in a study of blood T cell repertoires in COVID-19. Some clones are missing from TCRdb's copy, which holds only in-frame ones; the method was immunoSEQ multiplex PCR. Seen here are some 260,000 clones, roughly 90% observed once, and the top ten hold 0.7%. What was sequenced was peripheral blood. The receptors derive from a human donor in a cohort sampled during active COVID-19.

The gene calls are TRBV15 and TRBJ1-2; D not certain. Looked up from germline, CDR1 is LNHNV and CDR2 is YYDKDF (reference sequence). The V end was cut by 0 bases, the J end by 0 bases, with 11 bases between. There are 16 residues in the CDR3. The CDR3 DNA sequence: TGTGCCACCAGCAGAGATCACTCGGGGTCTAACTATGGCTACACCTTC. Protein sequence: CATSRDHSGSNYGYTF.

The count of this clone is one. This chain uses TRBV2 with TRBJ1-3; 7 nucleotides agree with TRBD1. Germline values: CDR1 SNHLY, CDR2 FYNNEI. The J segment lost 7 bases and the V segment lost 3 bases, leaving 9 bases of the junction unmatched. The CDR3 runs to 15 residues. The CDR3 DNA is TGTGCCAGCAGTGAGGTTGCAGGGGGTATTAACACCATATATTTT. Its translation is CASSEVAGGINTIYF. Together with reference TRBV2 and TRBJ1-3, the CDR3 gives the full variable domain: EPEVTQTPSHQVTQMGQEVILRCVPISNHLYFYWYRQILGQKVEFLVSFYNNEISEKSEIFDDQFSVERPDGSNFTLKIRSTKLEDSAMYFCASSEVAGGINTIYFGEGSWLTVV.

The chain employs TRBV4-3 and TRBJ1-1; D unclear. The CDR3 consists of 14 residues. V was trimmed by 1 base and J by 5 bases, leaving 11 bases between them. Per the germline V gene, CDR1 is LGHNA and CDR2 is YSLEER. The CDR3 DNA sequence: TGCGCCAGCAGCCAAGGGCCCCTAGAGACTGAAGCTTTCTTT. This translates into CASSQGPLETEAFF.

This clone was observed a single time. The V call is TRBV6-6, the J call TRBJ1-2, with D unclear. The V and J ends lost 2 bases and 6 bases respectively, with 10 bases between them. Germline CDR1 reads MNHNY; CDR2 reads SVGAGI (reference sequence). This CDR3 contains 13 residues. The CDR3: CASSYRGRDGYTF. The DNA for the CDR3 is TGTGCCAGCAGTTACAGAGGGCGAGATGGCTACACCTTC.

The rearrangement joins TRBV7-2 to TRBJ1-3; D is perhaps TRBD1 (5 bases). The CDR3 is 14 amino acids. Germline lookup yields CDR1 SGHTA and CDR2 FQGNSA. Trimming removed 1 base from V and 6 bases from J, with 10 bases in between. The CDR3 sequence: CASSLVQGANTIYF. The CDR3 DNA sequence: TGTGCCAGCAGCTTAGTTCAGGGCGCAAACACCATATATTTT.

This rearrangement joins TRBV6-6 to TRBJ1-4, with D possibly matching TRBD1 (5 bases). The CDR3 is made up of 15 amino acids. Trimming removed 2 bases from V and 8 bases from J, with 15 bases in between. Germline values: CDR1 MNHNY, CDR2 SVGAGI (reference sequence). The CDR3 reads CASSYPSGKGEKLFF. The DNA for the CDR3 is TGTGCCAGCAGTTACCCGTCAGGGAAGGGGGAAAAACTGTTTTTT.

The gene calls are TRBV25-1 and TRBJ2-7; possible D gene TRBD2, 5 bases. Between the trimmed V and J ends, which lost 8 bases and 3 bases, there was a span of 20 bases. Germline CDR1 MGHDK, CDR2 SYGVNS. CDR3 length: 15 amino acids. CDR3 in amino acids: CASSLWAPGDYEQYF. The CDR3 DNA follows: TGTGCCAGCTCCCTTTGGGCTCCCGGGGACTACGAGCAGTACTTC.

The table lists this clone with a count of one. The V gene is TRBV4-1, the J gene TRBJ1-2; 7 nucleotides agree with TRBD1. With 4 bases clipped from V and 3 bases from J, the junction kept 5 bases outside the gene matches. Germline V gene lookup returns CDR1 MGHRA and CDR2 YSYEKL. The CDR3 is made up of 14 amino acids. The CDR3 nucleotides read TGCGCCAGCAGCCCAACAGGGGACCACTATGGCTACACCTTC. As protein: CASSPTGDHYGYTF.

The genes are TRBV4-1 and TRBJ1-1, with 7 nucleotides matching TRBD1. Germline-derived CDR1 and CDR2 are MGHRA and YSYEKL. This CDR3 is built from 16 residues. The ends lost 0 bases at V and 8 bases at J; junction bases unmatched: 12. Here the CDR3 reads CASSQDKLLGQKEAFF. The CDR3 DNA reads as TGCGCCAGCAGCCAAGACAAGCTCCTGGGACAGAAAGAAGCTTTCTTT.

This chain links TRBV5-4 with TRBJ1-2; 7 nucleotides agree with TRBD1. The V gene's germline CDR1 is SGHNT and CDR2 YYREEE (reference sequence). The ends lost 6 bases at V and 1 base at J; junction bases unmatched: 9. This CDR3 has 15 amino acids. This CDR3 reads CASTSGQEINYGYTF. CDR3 DNA: TGTGCCAGCACCTCTGGACAGGAGATTAACTATGGCTACACCTTC.

The chain uses TRBV7-2 and TRBJ2-1; 8 bases align to TRBD2. Germline CDR1 SGHTA, CDR2 FQGNSA. Trimming at V came to 5 bases and at J to 5 bases, leaving 11 bases not matched to a gene. There are 16 residues in the CDR3. The CDR3 reads CASSPVGGAWDNEQFF. As DNA, the CDR3 is TGTGCCAGCAGCCCAGTCGGGGGGGCCTGGGACAATGAGCAGTTCTTC.

The genes are TRBV28 and TRBJ2-7; no definite D call. This CDR3 comprises 12 residues. V was shortened by 3 bases and J by 3 bases, with 6 bases between the two germline ends. Germline V lookup: CDR1 MDHEN, CDR2 SYDVKM. CDR3 in amino acids: CASSFLIYEQYF. The CDR3 nucleotides read TGTGCCAGCAGTTTCCTAATCTACGAGCAGTACTTC.

The chain couples TRBV7-2 to TRBJ1-6; D perhaps matches TRBD1 (5 bases). Germline V gives CDR1 SGHTA, CDR2 FQGNSA. The CDR3 contains 14 residues. The V gene lost 5 bases and the J gene lost 6 bases, with 11 bases spanning the gap. The CDR3 loop reads CASSLDTFNSPLHF. Here the CDR3 DNA reads TGTGCCAGCAGCCTGGACACCTTTAATTCACCCCTCCACTTT.

This clone occurred once. The chain recombines TRBV4-3 with TRBJ1-5; tentative D call: TRBD1 (5 bases). Germline lookup yields CDR1 LGHNA and CDR2 YSLEER. With 0 bases removed from V and 2 bases from J, the gap between germline ends came to 17 bases. The CDR3 spans 18 residues. This CDR3 is CASSQDGGLLGGNQPQHF. CDR3 DNA: TGCGCCAGCAGCCAAGATGGGGGACTCCTTGGGGGCAATCAGCCCCAGCATTTT.